These T cell receptor beta chains were read from a single sample in a study of shared clonotypes between healthy human individuals. TCRdb's table, derived via immunoSEQ multiplex PCR, lists solely in-frame clones and lacks some. Among 1,400,000 or so clones, less than 99% were seen once, and the ten largest hold under 0.45%. Specimen: naive CD4+ T cells sorted from blood. The receptors shown here come from a man aged 30 to 45 in good health. CDR3s leave out the opening cysteine and the closing phenylalanine or tryptophan. D genes are given only for firm matches.

v_gene	d_gene	j_gene	CDR3aa
TRBV9	NA	TRBJ2-5	ASSGLEGRQTQY
TRBV10-3	NA	TRBJ2-3	AISEGTRSRDTQY
TRBV5-1	TRBD1	TRBJ2-7	ASSFRDRAYEQY
TRBV2	NA	TRBJ1-1	ASSEGWMRGWTEAF
TRBV21-1	NA	TRBJ2-7	ASSMRDPSRYEQY
TRBV27	NA	TRBJ1-4	ASRGKDPLDGNEKLF
TRBV27	TRBD2	TRBJ2-1	ASSFTLAGDNEQF
TRBV6-1	NA	TRBJ2-5	ASSEQGRGAGETQY
TRBV5-1	TRBD1	TRBJ2-5	ASSPTGLETQY
TRBV18	TRBD1	TRBJ2-7	ASSPGQGGPYEQY
TRBV6-1	NA	TRBJ2-5	ASSGGRPATQY
TRBV15	TRBD1	TRBJ1-1	ATSRDIGTVTEAF
TRBV5-8	NA	TRBJ2-1	ASSLEGSYNEQF
TRBV11-2	TRBD1	TRBJ2-7	ASSLSRDRITYEQY
TRBV4-2	NA	TRBJ2-7	AMHTRVYEQY
TRBV28	TRBD2	TRBJ2-7	ASGGASGNHYEQY
TRBV11-3	NA	TRBJ2-2	ASSNPGFAGELF
TRBV5-4	TRBD2	TRBJ2-7	ASSLVGLAGGYEQY
TRBV11-3	TRBD2	TRBJ2-7	ASSLEGGSYEQY
TRBV7-6	NA	TRBJ2-7	ASSRSGVGSYEQY
TRBV15	TRBD1	TRBJ1-2	ATSKNRGAGYT
TRBV7-2	TRBD2	TRBJ2-2	ASSLGTSGRATGELF
TRBV4-3	NA	TRBJ1-2	ASSQEEGLGGYT
TRBV7-9	NA	TRBJ1-3	ASRNQGSGNTIY
TRBV7-6	TRBD1	TRBJ2-3	ASSSAGGIGTDTQY
TRBV7-2	TRBD1	TRBJ2-7	ASSPSRDRGHEQY
TRBV11-2	NA	TRBJ2-3	ASSLGILSTDTQY
TRBV15	NA	TRBJ2-3	ATSRAGGSTDTQY
TRBV5-5	TRBD1	TRBJ1-1	ASRTQGVANTEAF
TRBV7-6	NA	TRBJ2-1	ASSRALSSYNEQF
TRBV6-6	NA	TRBJ2-6	ASSPRSSGANVLT
TRBV30	NA	TRBJ1-5	AWSVSRGIQPQH
TRBV7-9	TRBD2	TRBJ2-1	ASSHNSGQNSYNEQF
TRBV27	NA	TRBJ1-1	ASSFVGVTEAF
TRBV5-1	TRBD2	TRBJ2-1	ASSPSGMGSYNEQF
TRBV15	NA	TRBJ1-1	ATSRGVGHRVNQNTEAF
TRBV9	NA	TRBJ2-3	ASSVSESHLTDTQY
TRBV11-2	TRBD2	TRBJ2-2	ASSQGSGGPGELF
TRBV20-1	NA	TRBJ2-1	SARDSNEQF
TRBV5-1	TRBD2	TRBJ2-1	ASSHGTSGRTSYNEQF
TRBV5-1	TRBD1	TRBJ1-2	ASSEGQGSYGYT